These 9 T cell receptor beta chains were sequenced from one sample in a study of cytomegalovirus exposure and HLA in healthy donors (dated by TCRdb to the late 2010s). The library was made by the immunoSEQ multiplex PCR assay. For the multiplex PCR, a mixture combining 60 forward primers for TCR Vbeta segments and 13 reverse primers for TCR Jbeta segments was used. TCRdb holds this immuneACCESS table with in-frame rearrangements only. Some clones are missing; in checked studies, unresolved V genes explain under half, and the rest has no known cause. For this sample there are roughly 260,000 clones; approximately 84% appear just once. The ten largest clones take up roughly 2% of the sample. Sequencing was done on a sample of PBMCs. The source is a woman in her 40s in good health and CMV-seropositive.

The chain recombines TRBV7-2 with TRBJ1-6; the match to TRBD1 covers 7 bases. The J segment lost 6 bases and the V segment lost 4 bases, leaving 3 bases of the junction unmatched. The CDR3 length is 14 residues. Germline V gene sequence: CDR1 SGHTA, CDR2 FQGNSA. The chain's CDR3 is CASSSGQSNSPLHF. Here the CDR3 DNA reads TGTGCCAGCAGCTCGGGACAGAGTAATTCACCCCTCCACTTT.

CDR3 in amino acids: CASSSRIAGDHEQYF. The CDR3 DNA reads TGTGCCAGCAGCTCCCGCATAGCGGGAGACCACGAGCAGTACTTC. This chain connects TRBV13 to TRBJ2-7; 9 bases are shared with TRBD2. With V trimmed by 4 bases and J by 5 bases, 9 bases remained unmatched. This CDR3 is 15 amino acids long. The germline gives CDR1 PRHDT, CDR2 FYEKMQ (reference sequence).

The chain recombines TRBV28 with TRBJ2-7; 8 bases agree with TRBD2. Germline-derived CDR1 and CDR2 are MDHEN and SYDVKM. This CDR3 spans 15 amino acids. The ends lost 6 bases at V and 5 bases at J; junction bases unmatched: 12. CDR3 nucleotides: TGTGCCAGCAGCGAACAAAGGGGACTAGAAGACGAGCAGTACTTC. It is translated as CASSEQRGLEDEQYF.

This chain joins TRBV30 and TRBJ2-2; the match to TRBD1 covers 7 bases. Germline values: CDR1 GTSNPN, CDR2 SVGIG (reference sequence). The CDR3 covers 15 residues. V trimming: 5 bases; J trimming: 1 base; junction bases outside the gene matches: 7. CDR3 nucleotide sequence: TGTGCCTGGTTGACAGGGTCAAGGAACACCGGGGAGCTGTTTTTT. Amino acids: CAWLTGSRNTGELFF. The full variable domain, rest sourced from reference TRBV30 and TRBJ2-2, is SQTIHQWPATLVQPVGSPLSLECTVEGTSNPNLYWYRQAAGRGLQLLFYSVGIGQISSEVPQNLSASRPQDRQFILSSKKLLLSDSGFYLCAWLTGSRNTGELFFGEGSRLTVL.

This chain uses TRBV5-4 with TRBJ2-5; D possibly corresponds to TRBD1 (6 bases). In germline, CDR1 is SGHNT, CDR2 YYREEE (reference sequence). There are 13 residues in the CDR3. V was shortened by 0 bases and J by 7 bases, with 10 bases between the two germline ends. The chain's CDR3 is CASSLEQGGTQYF. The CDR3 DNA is TGTGCCAGCAGCTTGGAACAGGGTGGGACCCAGTACTTC.

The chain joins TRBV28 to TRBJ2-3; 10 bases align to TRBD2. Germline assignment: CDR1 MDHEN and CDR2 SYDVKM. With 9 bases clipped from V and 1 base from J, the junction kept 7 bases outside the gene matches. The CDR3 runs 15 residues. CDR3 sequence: CASMGLALGTDTQYF. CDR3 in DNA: TGTGCCAGTATGGGACTAGCGTTAGGCACAGATACGCAGTATTTT.

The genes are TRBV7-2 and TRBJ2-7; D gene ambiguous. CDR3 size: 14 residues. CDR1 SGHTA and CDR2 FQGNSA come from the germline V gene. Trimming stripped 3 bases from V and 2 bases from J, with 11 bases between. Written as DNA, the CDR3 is TGTGCCAGCAGCTTCGTAAGAGAAACCTACGAGCAGTACTTC. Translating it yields CASSFVRETYEQYF.

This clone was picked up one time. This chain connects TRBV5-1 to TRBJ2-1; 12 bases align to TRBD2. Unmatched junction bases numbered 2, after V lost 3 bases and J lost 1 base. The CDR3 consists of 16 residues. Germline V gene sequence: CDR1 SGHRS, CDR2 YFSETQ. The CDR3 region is CASSSGLAGSYNEQFF. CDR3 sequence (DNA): TGCGCCAGCAGCTCAGGACTAGCGGGATCCTACAATGAGCAGTTCTTC.

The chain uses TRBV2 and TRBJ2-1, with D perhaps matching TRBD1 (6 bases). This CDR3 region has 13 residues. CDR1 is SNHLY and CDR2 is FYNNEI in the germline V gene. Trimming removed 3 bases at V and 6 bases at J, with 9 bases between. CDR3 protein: CASSDRDINEQFF. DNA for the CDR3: TGTGCCAGCAGTGACCGGGACATCAATGAGCAGTTCTTC.